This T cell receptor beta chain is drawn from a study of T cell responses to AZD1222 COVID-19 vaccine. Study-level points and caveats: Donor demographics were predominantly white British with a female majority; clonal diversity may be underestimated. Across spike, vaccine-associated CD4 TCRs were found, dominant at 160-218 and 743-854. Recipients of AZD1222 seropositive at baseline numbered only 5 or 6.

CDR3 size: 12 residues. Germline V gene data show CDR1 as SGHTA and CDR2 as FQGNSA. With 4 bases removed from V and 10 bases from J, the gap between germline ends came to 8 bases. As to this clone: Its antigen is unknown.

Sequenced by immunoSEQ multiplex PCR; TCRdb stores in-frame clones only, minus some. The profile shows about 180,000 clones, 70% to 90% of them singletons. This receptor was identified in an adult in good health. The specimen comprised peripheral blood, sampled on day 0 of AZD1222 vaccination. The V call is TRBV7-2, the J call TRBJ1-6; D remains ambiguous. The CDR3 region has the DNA TGTGCCAGCAGCTACCAGACATCACCCCTCCACTTT. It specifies CASSYQTSPLHF.